The 9 T cell receptor beta chains in this list originate from one sample, sequenced in a study of Ad26.COV2.S vaccination and SARS-CoV-2 variants. Method: immunoSEQ multiplex PCR; TCRdb's copy keeps in-frame clones and lacks some. In the table there are about 320,000 clones, about 82% of which are singletons. The treatment was: approximately 18 received Ad26.COV2.S at low or high dose, single or two shots; about five received placebo; per-sample allocation not given. The investigators took samples on day 63 after the first vaccine or placebo injection. This sample comprised peripheral blood, obtained in a trial of Ad26.COV2.S vaccine versus placebo. The receptors here all came from a person between 18 and 60 years old who received the Ad26.COV2.S COVID-19 vaccine or a placebo.

This clone showed up just once. The chain is built from TRBV9 and TRBJ2-5, with D perhaps matching TRBD1 or TRBD2 (5 bases each). The CDR3 has 15 residues. Trimming left V 1 base short and J 5 bases short, with 15 bases between. CDR1 is SGDLS, CDR2 YYNGEE, per germline. Here the CDR3 DNA reads TGTGCCAGCAGCGTAAACCCCACGGGGCCCGAGACCCAGTACTTC. Its translation is CASSVNPTGPETQYF.

In its sample, this clone was seen once. The rearrangement joins TRBV11-2 to TRBJ2-5; a weak D match, TRBD2 (6 bases). V was clipped by 2 bases and J by 4 bases, with 14 bases between them. The germline V gene encodes CDR1 SGHAT and CDR2 FQNNGV. The CDR3 loop spans 15 amino acids. CDR3 residues: CASSLQGLMGETQYF. The DNA for the CDR3 is TGTGCCAGCAGCTTACAGGGACTTATGGGAGAGACCCAGTACTTC.

This chain uses TRBV7-6 with TRBJ2-1, with TRBD2 matching over 10 bases. CDR3 length equals 16 residues. V trimming: 5 bases; J trimming: 6 bases; junction bases outside the gene matches: 10. Germline loops: CDR1 SGHVS, CDR2 FNYEAQ. The CDR3 loop is CASSPGFLAGGNEQFF. The DNA of the CDR3 is TGTGCCAGCAGCCCCGGGTTCTTAGCGGGGGGCAATGAGCAGTTCTTC. The whole variable domain, remainder taken from reference TRBV7-6 and TRBJ2-1, is GAGVSQSPRYKVTKRGQDVALRCDPISGHVSLYWYRQALGQGPEFLTYFNYEAQQDKSGLPNDRFSAERPEGSISTLTIQRTEQRDSAMYRCASSPGFLAGGNEQFFGPGTRLTVL.

The rearrangement links TRBV13 to TRBJ2-7; D is undetermined. This CDR3 spans 16 amino acids. The V end was cut by 4 bases, the J end by 2 bases, with 18 bases between. Germline-derived CDR1 and CDR2 are PRHDT and FYEKMQ (reference sequence). In DNA form, the CDR3 reads TGTGCCAGCAGCTCACCGAGTGCGGACGGCCCCTACGAGCAGTACTTC. This gives the protein CASSSPSADGPYEQYF.

The genes are TRBV19 and TRBJ1-4; D is ambiguous. CDR3 length: 13 amino acids. CDR1 is LNHDA, CDR2 SQIVND, per germline (reference sequence). V lost 3 bases to trimming and J lost 5 bases, with 7 bases between them. CDR3 DNA: TGTGCCAGTAGTATGGACGGGAATGAAAAACTGTTTTTT. Its protein product is CASSMDGNEKLFF.

The V call is TRBV2, the J call TRBJ2-2; TRBD1 matches 7 bases. The germline gives CDR1 SNHLY, CDR2 FYNNEI. The length of the CDR3 is 13 residues. The ends lost 6 bases at V and 5 bases at J; junction bases unmatched: 3. CDR3 sequence (DNA): TGTGCCAGCAGCCCCAGGGGGACCGGGGAGCTGTTTTTT. This gives the protein CASSPRGTGELFF.

This clone was counted once. The rearrangement uses TRBV7-2 and TRBJ1-2; no clear D. The V gene lost 5 bases and the J gene lost 3 bases, with 28 bases spanning the gap. The CDR3 sequence is 19 residues long. Germline values: CDR1 SGHTA, CDR2 FQGNSA. The DNA for the CDR3 is TGTGCCAGCAGCCGGCGGGTCACGGCTTACCTCAATACGGACTATGGCTACACCTTC. This sequence encodes CASSRRVTAYLNTDYGYTF.

The rearrangement links TRBV10-3 to TRBJ1-1, with D hard to call. The CDR3 loop spans 15 amino acids. Looked up from germline, CDR1 is ENHRY and CDR2 is SYGVKD. The V gene lost 6 bases and the J gene lost 3 bases, with 17 bases spanning the gap. The CDR3 sequence: CAIRAYTGSYTEAFF. Here the CDR3 DNA reads TGTGCCATCAGGGCATATACCGGGAGCTACACTGAAGCTTTCTTT.

This chain uses TRBV18 with TRBJ2-3, with TRBD2 matching 7 bases. Looked up from germline, CDR1 is KGHSH and CDR2 is LQKENI. With 3 bases clipped from V and 5 bases from J, the junction kept 11 bases outside the gene matches. The CDR3 extends over 16 amino acids. The CDR3 sequence is CASSPWEAGIGDTQYF. In DNA form, the CDR3 reads TGTGCCAGCTCACCGTGGGAAGCGGGGATAGGAGATACGCAGTATTTT.